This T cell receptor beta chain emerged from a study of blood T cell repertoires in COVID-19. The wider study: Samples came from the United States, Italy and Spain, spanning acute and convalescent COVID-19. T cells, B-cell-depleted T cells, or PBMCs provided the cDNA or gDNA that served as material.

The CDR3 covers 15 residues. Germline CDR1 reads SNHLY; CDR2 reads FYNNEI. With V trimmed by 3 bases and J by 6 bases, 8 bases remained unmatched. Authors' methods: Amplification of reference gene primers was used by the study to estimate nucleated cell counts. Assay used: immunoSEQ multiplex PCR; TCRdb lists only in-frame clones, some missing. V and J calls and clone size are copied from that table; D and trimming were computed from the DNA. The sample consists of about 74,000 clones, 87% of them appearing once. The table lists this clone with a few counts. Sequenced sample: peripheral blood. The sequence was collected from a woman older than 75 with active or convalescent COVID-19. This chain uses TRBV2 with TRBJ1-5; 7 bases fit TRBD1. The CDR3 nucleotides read TGTGCCAGCAGTGAGCAAACAGGGGCGGGTCAGCCCCAGCATTTT. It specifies CASSEQTGAGQPQHF.